A single sample gave rise to the 18 T cell receptor beta chains below, sequenced in a study of T cells in Graves' hyperthyroidism and ophthalmopathy. Amplification of TCR beta CDR3 regions was performed using RNA transcripts as template. First-round RT-PCR targeting the TCR CDR3 was performed with the HTBI primer set. TCRdb reprocessed the multiplex PCR reads via MiXCR and lists one record per CDR3 protein. The sample holds about 640,000 distinct CDR3 sequences, less than 25% seen once. Sequencing was carried out using blood. Receptors originate from a man aged 25-45 years with Graves' ophthalmopathy.

V gene TRBV6-1 combines with J gene TRBJ2-3; either TRBD1 or TRBD2 may supply D (6 bases each). This CDR3 is built from 15 residues. Deletions cut 6 bases from V and 4 bases from J, with 17 bases between. CDR1 is MNHNS, CDR2 SASEGT, per germline. For the CDR3, the DNA is TGTGCCAGCAGACTAAGGGGGGACTCCCCAGATACGCAGTATTTT. It encodes CASRLRGDSPDTQYF.

The rearrangement links TRBV6-5 to TRBJ1-2; 8 bases map to TRBD1. CDR1 is MNHEY and CDR2 is SVGAGI in the germline V gene. J was trimmed by 6 bases and V by 4 bases; bases with no gene match: 13. The CDR3 runs 16 residues. CDR3 in amino acids: CASSFHGTGGRDGYTF. The CDR3 DNA is TGTGCCAGCAGTTTCCACGGGACAGGTGGTAGAGATGGCTACACCTTC.

The V gene is TRBV20-1, the J gene TRBJ2-3; a weak D match, TRBD2 (6 bases). Germline V gives CDR1 DFQATT, CDR2 SNEGSKA (reference sequence). Trimming took 1 base from V and 6 from J, leaving 23 bases between them. CDR3 length: 17 residues. The DNA of the CDR3 is TGCAGTGCTAGAGCCCTAGGGGCTGTCGGCCGGGGGGATACGCAGTATTTT. This translates into CSARALGAVGRGDTQYF.

The chain has TRBV28 and TRBJ1-6; D not certain. The CDR3 totals 16 residues. Germline-derived CDR1 and CDR2 are MDHEN and SYDVKM. Trimming shortened V by 6 bases and J by 0 bases, and 12 bases separated the two germline ends. This CDR3 reads CASSLPGSSYNSPLHF. In DNA, the CDR3 is TGTGCCAGCAGCCTTCCCGGAAGCTCCTATAATTCACCCCTCCACTTT.

This clonotype has a count of ten or more. This chain joins TRBV11-2 and TRBJ2-7, with unresolved D. Per germline, CDR1 SGHAT and CDR2 FQNNGV. The V end was cut by 1 base, the J end by 0 bases, with 10 bases between. The CDR3 is made up of 15 amino acids. CDR3 loop: CASSLGGPGSYEQYF. The CDR3 region has the DNA TGTGCCAGCAGCTTAGGTGGTCCAGGCTCCTACGAGCAGTACTTC.

The sample holds one count of this clonotype. The chain uses TRBV4-2 and TRBJ2-7; TRBD2 agrees at 8 bases. Trimming removed 1 base from V and 3 bases from J; junction bases left unmatched: 8. The CDR3 covers 16 residues. CDR1 LGHNA and CDR2 YNFKEQ come from the germline V gene. The CDR3 nucleotides are TGTGCCAGCAGCCAAGTCGCCGGGGGGACTAGCTACGAGCAGTACTTC. Its protein is CASSQVAGGTSYEQYF.

The V gene is TRBV7-2, the J gene TRBJ2-5, with 7 bases that match TRBD2. V gave up 2 bases and J gave up 1 base; unmatched junction bases: 7. Germline V lookup: CDR1 SGHTA, CDR2 FQGNSA. The CDR3 covers 16 residues. The CDR3 DNA reads as TGTGCCAGCAGCTTAAATCCTTGGGGGGGCCAAGAGACCCAGTACTTC. Encoded protein: CASSLNPWGGQETQYF.

This clonotype was recorded at least ten times. The chain combines TRBV24-1 with TRBJ2-1; D may be TRBD1 or TRBD2 (5 bases each). Deletions cut 3 bases from V and 9 bases from J, with 26 bases between. CDR1 and CDR2 from the germline V gene are KGHDR and SFDVKD. The CDR3 has 18 residues. DNA for the CDR3: TGTGCCACCAGTGATGGGCCCCGGGGTGGGGGATCTCTCGGTGAGCAGTTCTTC. Its translation is CATSDGPRGGGSLGEQFF.

A remark on this clonotype: A junction boundary mismatches the germline segment, possibly from a read error. CDR3 in amino acids: CAGRGLGENTQYF. As DNA, the CDR3 is TGTGCCGGCAGAGGGTTGGGTGAAAATACGCAGTATTTT. The V and J genes are TRBV27 and TRBJ2-3, with a possible D match to TRBD2 (5 bases). CDR3 length equals 13 residues. Looked up from germline, CDR1 is MNHEY and CDR2 is SMNVEV (reference sequence).

This clonotype was counted ten times or more. The chain is built from TRBV11-2 and TRBJ2-3; 7 bases align to TRBD2. This CDR3 region has 15 residues. In germline, CDR1 is SGHAT, CDR2 FQNNGV. V shed 5 bases and J 5 bases; nucleotides not matched to a gene: 10. CDR3 in amino acids: CASSPKAASGDTQYF. In DNA form, the CDR3 reads TGTGCCAGCAGCCCCAAAGCCGCTAGCGGAGATACGCAGTATTTT.

This clonotype occurred many times. As DNA, the CDR3 is TGTGCCAGCAGCTTGGCCTTGGTAGGGGATCGTGAAAAACTGTTTTTT. Translation gives CASSLALVGDREKLFF. This rearrangement joins TRBV7-8 to TRBJ1-4; perhaps TRBD1 as D (5 bases). Trimming stripped 3 bases from V and 7 bases from J, with 18 bases between. Germline V gene lookup returns CDR1 SGHVS and CDR2 FQNEAQ. CDR3 length: 16 residues.

This clonotype was counted a few times. J is TRBJ2-7 and V is TRBV20-1; 8 nucleotides match TRBD1. Germline assignment: CDR1 DFQATT and CDR2 SNEGSKA (reference sequence). This CDR3 has 13 amino acids. Trimming cost V 5 bases and J 2 bases; bases outside gene matches: 5. The CDR3 protein is CSADRGPTYEQYF. The CDR3 DNA reads as TGCAGTGCTGACAGGGGTCCGACCTACGAGCAGTACTTC.

This clonotype showed up just a few times. The J gene is TRBJ2-7, the V gene TRBV20-1; D possibly corresponds to TRBD2 (5 bases). Trimming took off 2 bases at V and 1 base at J, with 15 bases between the two ends. This CDR3 has 15 amino acids. The V gene's germline CDR1 is DFQATT and CDR2 SNEGSKA (reference sequence). The CDR3 loop reads CSARTLGVMSYEQYF. The CDR3 DNA is TGCAGTGCTAGAACGTTGGGAGTAATGTCCTACGAGCAGTACTTC.

In this sample, this clonotype turned up many times. The chain carries TRBV28 and TRBJ1-1; 8 bases agree with TRBD1. The CDR3 runs 14 residues. V shed 1 base, J shed 4 bases, and the junction held 2 bases outside the gene matches. The V gene's germline CDR1 is MDHEN and CDR2 SYDVKM. The CDR3 DNA reads TGTGCCAGCAGTTTATTGGGACAGGCCACTGAAGCTTTCTTT. Residues: CASSLLGQATEAFF.

This sequence joins TRBV5-4 and TRBJ1-1, with D unclear. Per germline, CDR1 SGHNT and CDR2 YYREEE (reference sequence). V lost 3 bases and J lost 3, with 12 bases in between. The CDR3 extends over 14 amino acids. The CDR3 spells CASSSYRVHTEAFF. Written as DNA, the CDR3 is TGTGCCAGCAGCTCATACCGGGTCCACACTGAAGCTTTCTTT. Full variable domain (missing parts from reference TRBV5-4 and TRBJ1-1): ETGVTQSPTHLIKTRGQQVTLRCSSQSGHNTVSWYQQALGQGPQFIFQYYREEENGRGNFPPRFSGLQFPNYSSELNVNALELDDSALYLCASSSYRVHTEAFFGQGTRLTVV.

For this clonotype: Just one base apart from a much larger clone, this may be a read error. The chain uses TRBV5-1 and TRBJ2-1; 8 bases line up with TRBD2. The CDR3 is 17 amino acids. Germline CDR1 and CDR2: SGHRS and YFSETQ. The CDR3 here is CASSLTVSGTSDNEQFF. DNA of the CDR3: TGCGCCAGCAGCTTGACGGTTAGCGGGACCTCCGACAATGAGCAGTTCTTC.

There are many counts of this clonotype. The chain combines TRBV7-2 with TRBJ2-7, with 10 nucleotides matching TRBD1. This CDR3 region has 15 residues. Germline CDR1 is SGHTA and CDR2 is FQGNSA. Losses at the gene ends were 1 base for V and 5 bases for J; bases not matched to a gene: 5. The CDR3 sequence: CASSLGGGQGNEQYF. DNA for the CDR3: TGTGCCAGCAGCTTAGGGGGGGGACAGGGGAACGAGCAGTACTTC.

The table lists this clonotype with a count of one. This chain uses TRBV11-3 with TRBJ2-7, with 7 positions matching TRBD1. V shed 6 bases and J 6 bases; nucleotides not matched to a gene: 11. This CDR3 region has 14 residues. Germline CDR1 is SGHNT and CDR2 is YENEEA. The CDR3 coding sequence is TGTGCCAGCAGACTGAGCGGACAGGCCAGCGAGCAGTACTTC. The encoded protein is CASRLSGQASEQYF. Filled out from reference TRBV11-3 and TRBJ2-7, the complete variable domain reads EAGVVQSPRYKIIEKKQPVAFWCNPISGHNTLYWYLQNLGQGPELLIRYENEEAVDDSQLPKDRFSAERLKGVDSTLKIQPAELGDSAVYLCASRLSGQASEQYFGPGTRLTVT.